This TCR beta chain was identified during a study of OX40 agonist ivuxolimab in advanced cancers. Across the study: Patients received ivuxolimab, an intravenous treatment, every 2 weeks at 0.01 to 10 mg/kg.

TCRdb's table, derived via immunoSEQ multiplex PCR, lists solely in-frame clones and lacks some. The table shows more than 65,000 clones, with about 80% occurring only once. Overall study findings and caveats: Clonal expansion by week 6 occurred in CD4+ and CD8+ blood T cells (at 0.1 to 3.0 mg/kg).

This CDR3 comprises 15 residues. The germline V gene encodes CDR1 LGHNA and CDR2 YNFKEQ. A remark on this clone: Its antigen is not identified. A junction boundary mismatches the germline segment, possibly from a read error.

The sample here was CD4+ or CD8+ T cells sorted from blood, taken in a trial of the OX40 agonist ivuxolimab. The rearrangement uses TRBV4-2 and TRBJ1-1; perhaps TRBD1 as D (6 bases). The receptor comes from an adult with an advanced solid tumor such as melanoma, head and neck, liver or kidney cancer. CDR3 sequence (DNA): TGTGCCAGCAGCAAAGAGGGTAACAGGGTCGTGGAAGCTTTCTTT. The encoded protein is CASSKEGNRVVEAFF.